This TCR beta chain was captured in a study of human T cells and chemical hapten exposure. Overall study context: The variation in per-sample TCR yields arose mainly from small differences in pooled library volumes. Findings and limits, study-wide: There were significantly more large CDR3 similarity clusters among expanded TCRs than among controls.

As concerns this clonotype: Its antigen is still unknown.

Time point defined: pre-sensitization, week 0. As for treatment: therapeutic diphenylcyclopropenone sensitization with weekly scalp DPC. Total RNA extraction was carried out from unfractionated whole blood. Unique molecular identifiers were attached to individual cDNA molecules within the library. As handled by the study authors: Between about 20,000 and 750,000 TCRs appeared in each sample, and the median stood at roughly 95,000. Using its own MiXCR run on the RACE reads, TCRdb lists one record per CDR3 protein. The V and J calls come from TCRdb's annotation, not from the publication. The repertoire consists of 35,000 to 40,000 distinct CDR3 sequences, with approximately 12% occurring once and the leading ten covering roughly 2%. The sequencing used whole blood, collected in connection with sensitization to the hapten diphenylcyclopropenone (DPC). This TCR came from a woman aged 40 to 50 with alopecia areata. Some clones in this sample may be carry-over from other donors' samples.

The CDR3 here is CASRFPGTGRYGYTF. CDR3 bases: TGCGCCAGCAGATTCCCCGGGACAGGGCGATATGGCTACACCTTC. The chain uses TRBV5-1 and TRBJ1-2, with 9 bases aligning to TRBD1. The CDR3 is 15 residues long. V shed 5 bases and J 5 bases; nucleotides not matched to a gene: 10. Per germline, CDR1 SGHRS and CDR2 YFSETQ. The whole variable domain, remainder taken from reference TRBV5-1 and TRBJ1-2, is KAGVTQTPRYLIKTRGQQVTLSCSPISGHRSVSWYQQTPGQGLQFLFEYFSETQRNKGNFPGRFSGRQFSNSRSEMNVSTLELGDSALYLCASRFPGTGRYGYTFGSGTRLTVV.